This T cell receptor (beta chain) is from a study of T cell responses to AZD1222 COVID-19 vaccine. Overall study results and limits: As reported, nearly half of all spike-specific TCRs target variant regions that are unmutated.

Sequencing was performed with immunoSEQ multiplex PCR; in TCRdb, only in-frame clones are kept and a portion is missing. The table has approximately 120,000 clones, about 90% seen once. Concerning this clone itself: The antigen is undetermined.

The V end was cut by 2 bases, the J end by 4 bases, with 12 bases between. Per germline, CDR1 SNHLY and CDR2 FYNNEI. The CDR3 sequence is 15 residues long. Sample: peripheral blood, taken on day 0 of AZD1222 vaccination. This TCR was sampled from an adult in good health. The chain has TRBV2 and TRBJ1-5, with D possibly TRBD1 on 5 matching bases. As DNA, the CDR3 is TGTGCCAGCAGTGAAACGGGGCAAAGAAATCAGCCCCAGCATTTT. Amino acids: CASSETGQRNQPQHF.